This TCR beta chain was captured in a study of CD8+CD57+ T cells in acquired aplastic anemia listed by TCRdb under 2018. In the study overall: Extracted DNA from sorted CD4+ and CD8+ cells averaged around 3.5 ug, ranging from roughly 0.17 to 27.4 ug. CD8+CD57+ expansion was defined as a frequency above the mean frequency observed in healthy subjects. The full study reports these points: Fewer than 35 CD8+ CDR3 sequences were found to be shared between patients and controls, but these sequences appeared to be highly expressed in patients and within the immunodominant clones of the patients. CD8+ Simpson's diversity did not differ significantly between patients and healthy controls (P=0.060).

Expansion of CD8+CD57+ cells had been shown by flow cytometry in the patients chosen for sequencing. Every patient had severe acquired aplastic anemia, diagnosed using the International Study of Aplastic Anemia and Agranulocytosis and Camitta criteria. No patient had received any therapy when blood was sampled. In this study, sorted CD4+ and CD8+ T cells from the blood of healthy subjects and of severe aplastic anemia patients had their TCR repertoires deep-sequenced. Patients were enrolled under clinicaltrials.gov protocols 00001620, 01623167, 00001397, 00071045, 00081523 and 00961064 in the USA. Ficoll-Paque density gradient centrifugation was used to isolate peripheral blood mononuclear cells. CD4+ and CD8+ T cells were sorted by FACS or magnetic beads before DNA extraction. Details on this clonotype: The specificity of this receptor is unknown. It has no much larger one-base neighbor in the sample; base qualities were not kept.

Genomic DNA was used as template for profiling of TCR beta VDJ combinations and CDR3 sequences. An Illumina HiSeq 2000 was used for TCR repertoire sequencing. Regarding the original processing steps: Repertoire assessment relied on Simpson's diversity index, CDR3 size and DJ length profiles, and TRBV/TRBJ rearrangement plots. The immunodominant clone was defined as the most abundant DNA sequence in deep sequencing data. CDR3 amino acid sequences were checked for sharing between subjects and were compared against published repertoires and the VDJdb database. In-frame beta chains were kept once TCRdb had trimmed the public reads at Q25 with fastp and called clones with MiXCR. Rows are unified per CDR3 protein, each entry keeping the most common DNA and genes. The authors' filters were not applied to this entry. The sample table holds some 180,000 distinct CDR3 sequences, of which roughly 65% were seen once. The biggest ten clones account for roughly 46% of the sample.

The source material was sorted CD4+, CD8+, or CD8+CD57+ T cells (not recorded which) from PBMCs. This clonotype originated in a human donor with aplastic anemia.

The DNA reads as follows: TGTGCCAGCAGCTCGAAAGGGGGCTTAGAGACCCAGTACTTC. The resulting protein is CASSSKGGLETQYF. The sequence links TRBV7-9 to TRBJ2-5; the junction holds 7 bases that match TRBD1. The CDR3 spans 14 residues, from the cysteine through the phenylalanine. Only CDR3 DNA remains: 42 bases, in frame from the first base. CDR1 and CDR2 (SEHNR, FQNEAQ) derive from the germline V gene (reference sequence). Trimming removed 4 bases from V and 4 bases from J; the gene matches leave 6 bases unexplained.